Listed below are T cell receptor beta chains from one sample, sequenced in a study of T-cell memory formation after mild COVID-19. MiXCR was run by TCRdb on the 5' RACE reads, yielding one entry per CDR3 protein. Of approximately 99,000 distinct CDR3 sequences in the sample, roughly a sixth were seen once. The sequencing sample was made of PBMCs or a T cell subset sorted from them (not recorded which). The origin of the receptors is a man aged 18 to 29 who had mild COVID-19 (a few samples of this study predate the infection). Cell type and time point are not known. The CDR3 runs from the conserved cysteine through the conserved F or W. Each record gives: clone size, D gene, V gene, CDR3 length, J gene, CDR3 protein, CDR3 DNA. D genes are given only for firm matches. Size values are once, few and many counts, or a class for expanded clones, and some rows have none.

.	TRBD2	TRBV19	14	TRBJ2-1	CASSSAGGPVEQFF	TGTGCCAGTAGTTCAGCGGGGGGGCCGGTTGAGCAGTTCTTC
.	.	TRBV18	13	TRBJ2-2	CASREVNTGELFF	TGTGCCAGCCGCGAGGTTAACACCGGGGAGCTGTTTTTT
.	.	TRBV12-3/TRBV12-4	13	TRBJ2-4	CASSLSRGNIQYF	TGTGCCAGCAGTTTATCGCGGGGAAACATTCAGTACTTC
few	.	TRBV29-1	12	TRBJ1-2	CSASEGGYGYTF	TGCAGCGCTTCTGAGGGCGGCTATGGCTACACCTTC
.	.	TRBV5-1	14	TRBJ2-1	CASSLEVSTGKQFF	TGCGCCAGCAGCTTGGAGGTATCCACGGGGAAGCAGTTCTTC
.	TRBD2	TRBV12-3/TRBV12-4	11	TRBJ2-3	CASSLGLAKYF	TGTGCCAGCAGCCTGGGACTAGCGAAGTATTTT
.	TRBD1	TRBV4-3	15	TRBJ1-4	CASSQVRTGGEKLFF	TGCGCCAGCAGCCAAGTTCGGACAGGGGGCGAAAAACTGTTTTTT
.	.	TRBV7-2	13	TRBJ1-4	CASRRGSDEKLFF	TGTGCCAGCAGACGTGGTTCGGATGAAAAACTGTTTTTT
few	.	TRBV24-1	13	TRBJ1-2	CATSGSPNYGYTF	TGTGCCACCAGTGGCAGTCCTAACTATGGCTACACCTTC
many	.	TRBV25-1	13	TRBJ2-5	CASSVPGEETQYF	TGTGCCAGCAGTGTGCCAGGGGAAGAGACCCAGTACTTC
.	TRBD1	TRBV2	14	TRBJ1-1	CASSFTGAPTEAFF	TGTGCCAGCAGTTTTACAGGGGCGCCCACTGAAGCTTTCTTT
few	.	TRBV20-1	14	TRBJ1-1	CSARFGWRNTEAFF	TGCAGTGCTAGATTTGGTTGGCGGAACACTGAAGCTTTCTTT
.	.	TRBV25-1	14	TRBJ1-1	CASSEMEGSTEAFF	TGTGCCAGCAGTGAAATGGAGGGTAGCACTGAAGCTTTCTTT
.	TRBD1	TRBV24-1	16	TRBJ2-3	CATSDPGQGASDTQYF	TGTGCCACCAGTGACCCTGGACAGGGGGCGTCAGATACGCAGTATTTT
.	.	TRBV5-4	14	TRBJ2-1	CASSPLGGLHEQFF	TGTGCCAGCAGCCCCCTGGGGGGGCTCCATGAGCAGTTCTTC
few	.	TRBV7-3	13	TRBJ2-1	CASSPGTYNEQFF	TGTGCCAGCAGCCCCGGGACCTACAATGAGCAGTTCTTC
few	TRBD1	TRBV7-2	13	TRBJ1-2	CASSRETGNGYTF	TGTGCCAGCAGCAGAGAGACAGGGAATGGCTACACCTTC
.	.	TRBV6-5	16	TRBJ1-5	CASSPLGDRSNQPQHF	TGTGCCAGCAGCCCGTTGGGAGACAGGAGCAATCAGCCCCAGCATTTT
.	TRBD2	TRBV4-3	14	TRBJ2-5	CASSQDPGGGTQYF	TGCGCCAGCAGCCAAGATCCGGGGGGGGGGACCCAGTACTTC
.	.	TRBV7-2	15	TRBJ1-3	CACSLVAESGNTIYF	TGTGCCTGCAGCTTAGTAGCGGAGTCTGGAAACACCATATATTTT
few	TRBD1	TRBV11-1	16	TRBJ2-3	CASSLSTGGSTDTQYF	TGTGCCAGCAGCTTATCTACAGGGGGGAGCACAGATACGCAGTATTTT
few	.	TRBV12-3/TRBV12-4	15	TRBJ2-6	CASSSRRSGANVLTF	TGTGCCAGCTCATCTCGGCGCTCTGGGGCCAACGTCCTGACTTTC
few	TRBD1	TRBV4-1	15	TRBJ2-3	CASSQTGVVTDTQYF	TGCGCCAGCAGCCAAACAGGGGTGGTCACAGATACGCAGTATTTT
.	.	TRBV4-3	15	TRBJ1-4	CASSPLRATNEKLFF	TGCGCCAGCAGCCCCCTCAGGGCAACTAATGAAAAACTGTTTTTT
.	.	TRBV3-1	13	TRBJ1-4	CASSHRDNEKLFF	TGTGCCAGCAGCCACCGGGATAATGAAAAACTGTTTTTT
.	.	TRBV7-2	15	TRBJ2-1	CASSLSGGVYNEQFF	TGTGCCAGCAGCTTATCAGGCGGGGTCTACAATGAGCAGTTCTTC
.	.	TRBV4-3	16	TRBJ2-5	CASSQDQDTGKETQYF	TGCGCCAGCAGCCAAGATCAGGATACAGGAAAGGAGACCCAGTACTTC